This passage covers 8 T cell receptor beta chains from one sample sequenced in a study of Graves' ophthalmopathy and Graves' hyperthyroidism listed by TCRdb under 2018. Sequencing was performed on an Illumina HiSeq 2000. For repertoire sequencing, the TCR beta CDR3 regions were amplified from RNA transcripts. The first round was an RT-PCR using HTBI primers with the Qiagen OneStep RT-PCR kit, and this first round was followed by a second-round multiplex PCR, then size selection and purification. TCRdb cleaned the public reads at Q25 with fastp, built clones with MiXCR and kept in-frame beta chains. CDR3 protein sequences are deduplicated, and each keeps its most common genes and DNA. Present in this sample are around 1,000,000 distinct CDR3 sequences, roughly two fifths of which were seen just once. The top ten clonotypes cover roughly 11% of the sample. The sample was peripheral blood or thyroid tissue (not recorded which). Receptors were obtained from an adult man with Graves' hyperthyroidism.

As for this clonotype: Given a much more abundant clone one base away, this may be a read error. This rearrangement joins TRBV10-3 to TRBJ2-7; D not certain. CDR3 size: 11 residues. The germline CDR1 and CDR2 sequences are ENHRY and SYGVKD. V was trimmed by 0 bases and J by 9 bases, leaving 6 bases between them. This CDR3 is CAISESWGQYF. The CDR3 DNA sequence: TGTGCCATCAGTGAGTCTTGGGGGCAGTACTTC.

At least ten counts were recorded for this clonotype. The chain has TRBV10-3 and TRBJ2-6, with TRBD1 matching 7 bases. The germline gives CDR1 ENHRY, CDR2 SYGVKD. V lost 8 bases to trimming and J lost 12 bases; unmatched junction nucleotides: 10. CDR3 length: 13 residues. The CDR3 spells CAISETGSSVLTF. The CDR3 DNA sequence: TGTGCCATCTCAGAGACAGGGTCATCCGTCCTGACTTTC.

This clonotype was observed at least ten times. The V call is TRBV2, the J call TRBJ2-7; D call uncertain. Germline values: CDR1 SNHLY, CDR2 FYNNEI. CDR3 size: 11 residues. Trimming cost V 5 bases and J 5 bases, with 7 bases left between them. This chain's CDR3 is CASSPHNEQYF. The CDR3 coding sequence is TGTGCCAGCAGTCCCCACAACGAGCAGTACTTC.

This clonotype has only a few counts. The chain carries TRBV20-1 and TRBJ1-1, with D hard to call. With 0 bases removed from V and 3 bases from J, the gap between germline ends came to 11 bases. The CDR3 totals 14 residues. Per germline, CDR1 DFQATT and CDR2 SNEGSKA (reference sequence). CDR3 loop: CSARDTFVDTEAFF. The CDR3 DNA reads as TGCAGTGCTAGAGACACTTTCGTGGACACTGAAGCTTTCTTT.

There are many counts of this clonotype. The chain joins TRBV29-1 to TRBJ1-1; 7 bases are a match to TRBD1. Germline V gene lookup returns CDR1 SQVTM and CDR2 ANQGSEA. This CDR3 region has 15 residues. V gave up 6 bases and J gave up 0 bases; unmatched junction bases: 10. CDR3 nucleotides: TGCAGCGTACCCGGGGACAGACTTATGAACACTGAAGCTTTCTTT. Its protein is CSVPGDRLMNTEAFF. The entire variable domain, with the rest obtained from reference TRBV29-1 and TRBJ1-1, is as follows: SAVISQKPSRDICQRGTSLTIQCQVDSQVTMMFWYRQQPGQSLTLIATANQGSEATYESGFVIDKFPISRPNLTFSTLTVSNMSPEDSSIYLCSVPGDRLMNTEAFFGQGTRLTVV.

The rearrangement uses TRBV19 and TRBJ1-5; a possible D gene is TRBD1 (5 bases). Deletions cut 1 base from V and 4 bases from J, with 11 bases between. This CDR3 region has 15 residues. Germline CDR1 is LNHDA and CDR2 is SQIVND (reference sequence). The CDR3 nucleotides are TGTGCCAGTAGTATAGTGCAGGGTTGGAATCAGCCCCAGCATTTT. Translating it yields CASSIVQGWNQPQHF.

Ten or more counts support this clonotype. The CDR3 coding sequence is TGCGCCAGCAGTCAACAGGGCCTACAAGAGACCCAGTACTTC. This translates into CASSQQGLQETQYF. The gene calls are TRBV4-1 and TRBJ2-5; TRBD1 might be the D (6 bases). The V gene's germline CDR1 is MGHRA and CDR2 YSYEKL. Trimming removed 6 bases from V and 2 bases from J, with 13 bases in between. This CDR3 has 14 residues.

The J gene is TRBJ1-2, the V gene TRBV29-1; D gene ambiguous. The V gene lost 0 bases and the J gene lost 10 bases, with 15 bases spanning the gap. Germline V gene lookup returns CDR1 SQVTM and CDR2 ANQGSEA. CDR3 size: 13 residues. CDR3 sequence (DNA): TGCAGCGTTGAAGATCGGGGAATTGGTCTCTACACCTTC. Translating gives CSVEDRGIGLYTF.